This T cell receptor beta chain was obtained from a study of OX40 agonist ivuxolimab in advanced cancers. Study details: While on treatment, patients had intravenous ivuxolimab at 0.01 to 10 mg/kg every 2 weeks. The diagnoses of dose-escalation patients were hepatocellular carcinoma, melanoma, renal cell or head and neck cancer.

The repertoire was sequenced with immunoSEQ multiplex PCR; TCRdb's copy has only in-frame clones and lacks some. The data show tens of thousands of clones, around 91% seen once. With 7 bases removed from V and 8 bases from J, the gap between germline ends came to 15 bases. Germline loops: CDR1 LNHDA, CDR2 SQIVND (reference sequence). The CDR3 is 13 residues long. The rearrangement links TRBV19 to TRBJ2-1, with D maybe TRBD2 (5 bases). Source: CD4+ or CD8+ T cells sorted from blood, taken in a trial of the OX40 agonist ivuxolimab. This clonotype originated in an adult with an advanced solid tumor such as melanoma, head and neck, liver or kidney cancer. The CDR3 DNA follows: TGTGCCAGTATGTCGGGAATTCTCGATGAGCAGTTCTTC. Translated, it gives CASMSGILDEQFF.